The 4 T cell receptor beta chains listed next were all sequenced from one sample in a study of cytomegalovirus exposure and HLA in healthy donors. The study ran its PCR with 60 Vbeta and 13 Jbeta primers. TCRdb's copy holds only in-frame clones and misses some; the assay was immunoSEQ multiplex PCR. Listed are approximately 110,000 clones; 3% to 4.5% falls within the top ten. Sequencing was carried out using PBMCs. The receptors stem from a man younger than 35 in good health and CMV-seronegative.

This chain joins TRBV11-2 and TRBJ2-2, with a possible D match to TRBD2 (5 bases). In germline, CDR1 is SGHAT, CDR2 FQNNGV. V lost 1 base and J 4 bases, leaving 10 bases between the germline ends. There are 15 residues in the CDR3. CDR3 in amino acids: CASSLVGKSTGELFF. The CDR3 DNA follows: TGTGCCAGCAGCTTAGTCGGGAAGTCCACCGGGGAGCTGTTTTTT.

This chain joins TRBV28 and TRBJ1-2; maybe TRBD1 (5 bases). Germline CDR1 MDHEN, CDR2 SYDVKM. The CDR3 is 13 residues long. V lost 5 bases and J 8 bases, leaving 15 bases between the germline ends. CDR3 nucleotides: TGTGCCAGCAGTCTAAATCAGGGATTCGGCTACACCTTC. Amino acids: CASSLNQGFGYTF.

The V call is TRBV7-6, the J call TRBJ2-2; 7 bases match TRBD1. The length of the CDR3 is 16 residues. Germline values: CDR1 SGHVS, CDR2 FNYEAQ. V dropped 5 bases and J dropped 2; count of bases not matched to a gene: 8. CDR3 sequence (DNA): TGTGCCAGCAGCAGAGAGACAGGGTTAAACACCGGGGAGCTGTTTTTT. This codes for CASSRETGLNTGELFF. Complete variable domain (other parts from reference TRBV7-6 and TRBJ2-2): GAGVSQSPRYKVTKRGQDVALRCDPISGHVSLYWYRQALGQGPEFLTYFNYEAQQDKSGLPNDRFSAERPEGSISTLTIQRTEQRDSAMYRCASSRETGLNTGELFFGEGSRLTVL.

The chain joins TRBV18 to TRBJ1-1; the D is unclear. V was trimmed by 2 bases and J by 6 bases, leaving 7 bases between them. Per germline, CDR1 KGHSH and CDR2 LQKENI. The CDR3 has 12 residues. In DNA form, the CDR3 reads TGTGCCAGCTCACCAACAGCAGCTGAAGCTTTCTTT. It translates to CASSPTAAEAFF.